Listed below are T cell receptor beta chains from one sample, sequenced in a study of CD8+CD57+ T cells in acquired aplastic anemia. TCRdb passed the reads through MiXCR, listing each CDR3 protein once. The table lists under 200,000 distinct CDR3 sequences, about 64% of them singletons. Specimen: sorted CD4+, CD8+, or CD8+CD57+ T cells (not recorded which) from PBMCs. Every receptor here comes from a human donor with severe aplastic anemia or a healthy control (not recorded which). Each CDR3 is given with its conserved first and last residue. D genes are given only for firm matches. Expanded clones get a size class; other rows say once, few or many, or leave the size out.

TRBV4-3	NA	17	TRBJ2-5	NA	CASSQDRAMNPQDTQYF	TGCGCCAGCAGCCAAGATCGGGCCATGAATCCCCAAGATACCCAGTACTTC
TRBV14	NA	14	TRBJ1-1	NA	CASSQARANTEAFF	TGTGCCAGCAGCCAGGCTAGGGCTAACACTGAAGCTTTCTTT
TRBV19	NA	12	TRBJ2-7	NA	CANRKGSYEQYF	TGTGCCAATAGAAAAGGGAGCTACGAGCAGTACTTC
TRBV19	NA	14	TRBJ2-7	NA	CASREGWDSYEQYF	TGTGCCAGCCGAGAAGGATGGGACTCCTACGAGCAGTACTTC
TRBV12-3/TRBV12-4	TRBD1	14	TRBJ1-2	NA	CASSGTGARVGYTF	TGTGCCAGCAGCGGGACAGGGGCGAGGGTTGGCTACACCTTC
TRBV20-1	NA	13	TRBJ2-2	NA	CSARDLDTGELFF	TGCAGTGCTAGAGATCTGGACACCGGGGAGCTGTTTTTT
TRBV10-3	NA	12	TRBJ1-3	NA	CATGLSGNTIYF	TGTGCCACGGGACTCTCTGGAAACACCATATATTTT
TRBV6-6	NA	13	TRBJ2-7	once	CANRRDGTYEQYF	TGTGCCAACCGAAGGGACGGAACATACGAGCAGTACTTC
TRBV5-6	NA	16	TRBJ1-6	NA	CASSPGMGGYDSPLHF	TGTGCCAGCAGCCCTGGGATGGGAGGATATGATTCGCCCCTCCACTTT
TRBV12-3/TRBV12-4	NA	17	TRBJ2-2	NA	CASSPNLGQGPVGELFF	TGTGCCAGCAGTCCTAACTTAGGCCAGGGTCCGGTCGGGGAGCTGTTTTTT
TRBV29-1	NA	11	TRBJ2-7	few	CSPGRGYEQYF	TGCAGCCCTGGACGGGGCTACGAGCAGTACTTC
TRBV12-3/TRBV12-4	NA	17	TRBJ1-5	many	CASSPALIRGPGQPQHF	TGTGCCAGCAGCCCCGCGCTCATCAGGGGTCCGGGACAGCCCCAGCATTTT
TRBV9	TRBD1	14	TRBJ1-1	once	CASSAQNRGTEAFF	TGTGCCAGCAGCGCCCAGAACAGGGGAACTGAAGCTTTCTTT
TRBV10-3	NA	12	TRBJ2-3	NA	CAISESEEKASF	TGTGCCATCAGTGAGTCGGAAGAAAAGGCCTCCTTT
TRBV15	NA	15	TRBJ1-1	NA	CATSKKRERSTEAFF	TGTGCCACCAGCAAGAAACGGGAGCGATCGACTGAAGCTTTCTTT
TRBV20-1	NA	13	TRBJ2-3	NA	CSAAQVGTDTQYF	TGCAGTGCTGCACAGGTCGGAACAGATACGCAGTATTTT
TRBV12-3/TRBV12-4	NA	13	TRBJ1-4	once	CASSLSGVEKLFF	TGTGCCAGCAGTTTGTCAGGGGTTGAAAAACTGTTTTTT